The source of this T cell receptor (beta chain) is a study of blood T cell repertoires in COVID-19. Study at large: Samples taken during acute and convalescent COVID-19 were collected in the United States, Italy and Spain. In each case, the material was cDNA or gDNA derived from T cells, B-cell-depleted T cells, or PBMCs.

In the authors' methods: From reference gene primer amplification, estimates of nucleated cell counts were derived. The protocol was immunoSEQ multiplex PCR, while the TCRdb copy is restricted to in-frame clones and leaves out a portion. V and J calls and clone size come straight from that table; D and trimming were deduced from the DNA. Of more than 60,000 clones in the sample, 82% were seen once. The receptor comes from a man aged 60 to 75 with acute or convalescent COVID-19. What was sequenced was peripheral blood.

The DNA for the CDR3 is TGCGCCAGCAGCTTTGTACAGGGTGGGGAAGCTTTCTTT. As protein: CASSFVQGGEAFF. The chain couples TRBV5-1 to TRBJ1-1, with D perhaps TRBD1 (6 bases). This CDR3 has 13 amino acids. V shed 2 bases and J shed 8 bases, with 13 bases lying between them. The germline V gene has CDR1 SGHRS and CDR2 YFSETQ. The whole variable domain, filled in from reference TRBV5-1 and TRBJ1-1, reads KAGVTQTPRYLIKTRGQQVTLSCSPISGHRSVSWYQQTPGQGLQFLFEYFSETQRNKGNFPGRFSGRQFSNSRSEMNVSTLELGDSALYLCASSFVQGGEAFFGQGTRLTVV.